The 17 T cell receptor beta chains below all came from one sample that was sequenced in a study of T cells in Graves' hyperthyroidism and ophthalmopathy. It was RNA transcripts that yielded the amplified TCR beta CDR3 regions. TCR CDR3 regions were first amplified by RT-PCR with HTBI primers. TCRdb processed the multiplex PCR reads anew with MiXCR; each CDR3 protein has one entry. The sample shows about 600,000 distinct CDR3 sequences, around 14% of them seen only once. Input material: blood. These receptors were taken from a woman under 30 with Graves' ophthalmopathy.

This clonotype came up a few times. The chain uses TRBV13 and TRBJ2-1; D assignment may be TRBD1 or TRBD2 (6 bases each). The CDR3 loop spans 15 amino acids. Germline V gene lookup returns CDR1 PRHDT and CDR2 FYEKMQ (reference sequence). The germline V and J ends were trimmed by 5 bases and 6 bases, with 17 bases remaining between them. CDR3 sequence (DNA): TGTGCCAGCAGCCCCCAACTTGGGGGGCTCAATGAGCAGTTCTTC. This gives the protein CASSPQLGGLNEQFF.

This clonotype has ten or more counts. This sequence joins TRBV6-2 or TRBV6-3 and TRBJ2-3, with TRBD2 matching over 8 bases. Trimming cost V 0 bases and J 2 bases; bases outside gene matches: 10. The CDR3 is 18 residues long. Looked up from germline, CDR1 is MNHEY and CDR2 is SVGEGT. Written as DNA, the CDR3 is TGTGCCAGCAGTTACTCGATGTTCCGGGAGGGCCCCACAGATACGCAGTATTTT. Translated, it gives CASSYSMFREGPTDTQYF.

This clonotype was counted many times. The chain uses TRBV20-1 and TRBJ2-1; D call uncertain. The CDR3 runs 12 residues. V was pared by 6 bases and J by 8 bases, with 14 bases between. Germline loops: CDR1 DFQATT, CDR2 SNEGSKA (reference sequence). CDR3 loop: CSAEMAGDEQFF. DNA of the CDR3: TGCAGTGCCGAGATGGCAGGTGATGAGCAGTTCTTC.

In its sample, this clonotype was seen many times. The chain is built from TRBV7-6 and TRBJ2-7; weak D call: TRBD2 (6 bases). Per the germline V gene, CDR1 is SGHVS and CDR2 is FNYEAQ. Trimming cost V 4 bases and J 3 bases, with 16 bases left between them. The CDR3 loop spans 15 amino acids. CDR3 DNA sequence: TGTGCCAGCAGCTCAGACGCGGGGAGTGGCTACGAGCAGTACTTC. Its protein is CASSSDAGSGYEQYF.

Many counts were recorded for this clonotype. This sequence joins TRBV6-1 and TRBJ1-5; a weak D match, TRBD1 (6 bases). This CDR3 region has 13 residues. Trimming left V 5 bases short and J 6 bases short, with 11 bases between. Germline lookup yields CDR1 MNHNS and CDR2 SASEGT. The CDR3 DNA is TGTGCCAGCAGTTCACAGGGCCGTCAGCCCCAGCATTTT. Encoded protein: CASSSQGRQPQHF.

The chain links TRBV20-1 to TRBJ1-1; D is uncertain. Germline V gene lookup returns CDR1 DFQATT and CDR2 SNEGSKA (reference sequence). This CDR3 has 13 amino acids. The V end lost 3 bases, the J end lost 5 bases, and 13 bases lay between the germline ends. In DNA form, the CDR3 reads TGCAGTGCTAGTCGGCAGGTAAGTACTGAAGCTTTCTTT. Its translation: CSASRQVSTEAFF.

The V call is TRBV7-2, the J call TRBJ1-2; unclear D gene. This CDR3 contains 13 residues. Trimming took off 3 bases at V and 4 bases at J, with 9 bases between the two ends. Germline assignment: CDR1 SGHTA and CDR2 FQGNSA. The CDR3 nucleotides are TGTGCCAGCAGCTTGGGCGGCATCTATGGCTACACCTTC. Protein sequence: CASSLGGIYGYTF.

The V and J genes are TRBV6-1 and TRBJ2-3, with 11 nucleotides matching TRBD2. The CDR3 extends over 18 amino acids. With 2 bases clipped from V and 5 bases from J, the junction kept 12 bases outside the gene matches. Per the germline V gene, CDR1 is MNHNS and CDR2 is SASEGT. CDR3: CASSETTSGRFGRDTQYF. As DNA, the CDR3 is TGTGCCAGCAGTGAAACAACTAGCGGGAGATTCGGCAGAGATACGCAGTATTTT.

In this sample, this clonotype turned up a few times. The rearrangement links TRBV24-1 to TRBJ2-2; D possibly corresponds to TRBD1 (5 bases). V dropped 0 bases and J dropped 0 bases, with 7 bases sitting between them. The CDR3 totals 16 residues. Germline-derived CDR1 and CDR2 are KGHDR and SFDVKD. CDR3 DNA sequence: TGTGCCACCAGTGATTTGCAGACAGCGAACACCGGGGAGCTGTTTTTT. It encodes CATSDLQTANTGELFF.

With regard to this clonotype: The junction shows a germline mismatch at one end, possibly a read error. J is TRBJ1-6 and V is TRBV6-9, with D hard to call. Germline V lookup: CDR1 MNHGY, CDR2 SVAAGI. The CDR3 covers 16 residues. In DNA, the CDR3 is TGTGCCAACAGTTCACAACGACGACGGTATAATTCACCCCTCCACTTT. Translating it yields CANSSQRRRYNSPLHF.

The chain recombines TRBV28 with TRBJ2-5; D gene uncertain. Trimming removed 4 bases from V and 0 bases from J, with 6 bases in between. The germline gives CDR1 MDHEN, CDR2 SYDVKM. The CDR3 sequence is 13 residues long. The CDR3 is CASSWLDQETQYF. The CDR3 DNA is TGTGCCAGCAGTTGGCTAGACCAAGAGACCCAGTACTTC.

This clonotype occurred many times. V and J are TRBV11-2 and TRBJ1-2, with D perhaps TRBD1 (5 bases). Trimming shortened V by 1 base and J by 4 bases, and 10 bases separated the two germline ends. The germline V gene has CDR1 SGHAT and CDR2 FQNNGV. The CDR3 runs 14 residues. The CDR3 DNA reads as TGTGCCAGCAGCTTAGGTCTGGGGGGCTATGGCTACACCTTC. Translating it yields CASSLGLGGYGYTF.

The CDR3 protein is CASSQRSLAEWGEQYF. CDR3 DNA: TGTGCCAGCAGCCAACGCTCGCTAGCGGAGTGGGGAGAGCAGTACTTC. The genes are TRBV6-2 or TRBV6-3 and TRBJ2-7, with TRBD2 matching 7 bases. Germline CDR1 and CDR2: MNHEY and SVGEGT. This CDR3 contains 16 residues. Trimming cost V 6 bases and J 7 bases; bases outside gene matches: 18.

Ten or more counts support this clonotype. This sequence joins TRBV30 and TRBJ1-1; 9 bases fit TRBD1. Germline CDR1 is GTSNPN and CDR2 is SVGIG (reference sequence). This CDR3 is built from 12 residues. V was clipped by 2 bases and J by 7 bases; unmatched bases: 2. CDR3 sequence reads: CAWSLGQGEAFF. DNA for the CDR3: TGTGCCTGGAGTTTGGGACAGGGTGAAGCTTTCTTT.

This clonotype was counted between two and nine times. V gene TRBV6-5 combines with J gene TRBJ1-6; D is unclear. V shed 2 bases and J shed 2 bases, with 10 bases lying between them. CDR3 length: 16 residues. Per germline, CDR1 MNHEY and CDR2 SVGAGI. As DNA, the CDR3 is TGTGCCAGCAGTTACGGGAAATCAACCTATAATTCACCCCTCCACTTT. Translated: CASSYGKSTYNSPLHF.

This clonotype was detected only a few times. The chain links TRBV5-1 to TRBJ2-7, with D perhaps matching TRBD2 (6 bases). The CDR3 is 16 residues long. Trimming shortened V by 3 bases and J by 1 base, and 17 bases separated the two germline ends. Germline V gene lookup returns CDR1 SGHRS and CDR2 YFSETQ. For the CDR3, the DNA is TGCGCCAGCAGCTGGCAAACCGGGAGCTTATCCTACGAGCAGTACTTC. Translating gives CASSWQTGSLSYEQYF.

This clonotype was counted only a few times. This chain connects TRBV27 to TRBJ1-4, with TRBD1 matching over 10 bases. J was trimmed by 3 bases and V by 5 bases; bases with no gene match: 6. The CDR3 runs 16 residues. Germline CDR1 reads MNHEY; CDR2 reads SMNVEV (reference sequence). The CDR3 nucleotides read TGTGCCAGCAGTCTCGGGACAGGGGCGTCTAATGAAAAACTGTTTTTT. It specifies CASSLGTGASNEKLFF.